These 7 T cell receptor beta chains originate from one sample sequenced in a study of T cell responses to AZD1222 COVID-19 vaccine. Sequenced by immunoSEQ multiplex PCR; TCRdb stores in-frame clones only, minus some. This sample has 150,000 to 200,000 clones, with roughly 89% found just once. This specimen consisted of peripheral blood, obtained on day 0 of AZD1222 vaccination. The receptors come from an adult in good health.

This chain uses TRBV28 with TRBJ1-5; unclear D gene. The CDR3 contains 12 residues. Germline CDR1 is MDHEN and CDR2 is SYDVKM. The ends were cut back, 5 bases at V and 4 bases at J, with 6 bases in the middle. Here the CDR3 reads CASSAINQPQHF. The CDR3 DNA is TGTGCCAGCAGTGCCATAAATCAGCCCCAGCATTTT.

The V gene is TRBV29-1, the J gene TRBJ2-1; 8 bases align to TRBD1. This CDR3 region has 17 residues. V dropped 0 bases and J dropped 1; count of bases not matched to a gene: 8. Germline CDR1 reads SQVTM; CDR2 reads ANQGSEA. The CDR3 protein is CSVEDPFTGGSYNEQFF. CDR3 bases: TGCAGCGTTGAAGATCCCTTTACAGGGGGATCCTACAATGAGCAGTTCTTC.

The V and J genes are TRBV5-5 and TRBJ2-7; D not certain. The germline V gene has CDR1 SGHKS and CDR2 YYEKEE (reference sequence). The CDR3 runs to 12 residues. V was trimmed by 4 bases and J by 2 bases, leaving 7 bases between them. This CDR3 is CASSQSTYEQYV. The CDR3 coding sequence is TGTGCCAGCAGCCAAAGCACCTACGAGCAGTACGTC.

V gene TRBV7-9 combines with J gene TRBJ1-2, with 9 positions matching TRBD1. Germline-derived CDR1 and CDR2 are SEHNR and FQNEAQ (reference sequence). Germline trimming cut 1 base from V and 1 base from J; bases unmatched to any gene: 4. This CDR3 is 16 amino acids long. CDR3 DNA: TGTGCCAGCAGCTTAGACGGACAGGGGAGTAACTATGGCTACACCTTC. This codes for CASSLDGQGSNYGYTF.

This chain uses TRBV6-6 with TRBJ2-7; tentative D call: TRBD2 (7 bases). Germline V gene data show CDR1 as MNHNY and CDR2 as SVGAGI (reference sequence). V lost 5 bases, J lost 2 bases, and 22 bases lay in between. This CDR3 region has 17 residues. DNA for the CDR3: TGTGCCAGCAGTCCTCACTCCGCGGGGGCTATAGCCTACGAGCAGTACTTC. Translated: CASSPHSAGAIAYEQYF.

As concerns this clone: The junction differs from germline at one of its ends, possibly a read error. The chain links TRBV11-2 to TRBJ1-2, with D perhaps matching TRBD1 (5 bases). The CDR3 spans 10 residues. CDR1 SGHAT and CDR2 FQNNGV come from the germline V gene. The CDR3 DNA follows: TGCATTGCGAGGGGAAGTGGCTACACCTTC. Translating gives CIARGSGYTF.

This clone was detected ten times or more. The rearrangement uses TRBV5-4 and TRBJ2-2; the D gene is possibly TRBD1 (6 bases). The CDR3 runs 15 residues. V was pared by 3 bases and J by 5 bases, with 14 bases between. Germline CDR1 is SGHNT and CDR2 is YYREEE (reference sequence). CDR3 region: CASSYAGVVTGELFF. Written as DNA, the CDR3 is TGTGCCAGCAGCTATGCAGGGGTGGTTACCGGGGAGCTGTTTTTT.